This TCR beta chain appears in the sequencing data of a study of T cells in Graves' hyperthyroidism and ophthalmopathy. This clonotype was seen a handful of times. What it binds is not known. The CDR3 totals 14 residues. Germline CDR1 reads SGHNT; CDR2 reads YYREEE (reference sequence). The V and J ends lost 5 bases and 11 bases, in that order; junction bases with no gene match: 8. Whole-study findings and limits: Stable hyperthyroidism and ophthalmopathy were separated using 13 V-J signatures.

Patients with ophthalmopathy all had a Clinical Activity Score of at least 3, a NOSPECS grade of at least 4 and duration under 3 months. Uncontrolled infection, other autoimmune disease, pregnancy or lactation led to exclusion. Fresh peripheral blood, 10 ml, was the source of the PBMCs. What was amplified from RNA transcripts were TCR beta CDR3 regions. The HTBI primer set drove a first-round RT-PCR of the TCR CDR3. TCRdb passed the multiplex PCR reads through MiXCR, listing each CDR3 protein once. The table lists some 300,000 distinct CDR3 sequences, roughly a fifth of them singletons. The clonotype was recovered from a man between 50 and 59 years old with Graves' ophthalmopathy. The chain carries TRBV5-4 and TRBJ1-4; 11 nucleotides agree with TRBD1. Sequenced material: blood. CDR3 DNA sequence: TGTGCCAGCAGTCAGGACAGGGGGCATCGGAAACTGTTTTTT. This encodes CASSQDRGHRKLFF.